This is a list of T cell receptor beta chains from one sample in a study of cytomegalovirus exposure and HLA in healthy donors. Clones were sequenced by immunoSEQ multiplex PCR, and TCRdb holds only the in-frame ones, with some missing. This table has about 270,000 clones, around 65% appearing once. Sequenced sample: PBMCs. Every receptor here comes from a female donor in good health and CMV-seronegative. The CDR3 runs from the conserved cysteine through the conserved F or W. The order of the fields is D gene, J gene, V gene, clone size, CDR3 protein, CDR3 DNA. D genes are given only for firm matches. A row's size may be missing; if present it is once, few, many or a size class.

>TRBD2|TRBJ2-1|TRBV5-8|-
CASSALASGRDEQFF
TGTGCCAGCAGTGCCCTGGCTAGCGGGAGGGATGAGCAGTTCTTC
>-|TRBJ1-2|TRBV4-1|-
CASSLEAQTAYGYTF
TGCGCCAGCAGCTTAGAGGCACAGACAGCCTATGGCTACACCTTC
>-|TRBJ2-7|TRBV10-1|few
CASSGSPIYEQYF
TGCGCCAGCAGTGGGTCTCCCATCTACGAGCAGTACTTC
>TRBD1|TRBJ1-1|TRBV14|-
CASSPRGQGGTEAFF
TGTGCCAGCAGCCCGAGGGGACAGGGAGGGACTGAAGCCTTCTTT
>-|TRBJ2-2|TRBV15|-
CATSRETPGNPGELFF
TGTGCCACCAGCAGAGAGACTCCGGGGAATCCCGGGGAGCTGTTTTTT
>-|TRBJ2-3|TRBV13|-
CASSTRSGQPTDTQYF
TGTGCCAGCAGCACTCGGTCGGGACAACCCACAGATACGCAGTATTTT
>-|TRBJ1-6|TRBV6-5|-
CASSRDTESPLHF
TGTGCCAGCAGTCGGGACACGGAGTCACCCCTCCACTTT
>-|TRBJ1-2|TRBV6-5|-
CASSYISGRDNYGYTF
TGTGCCAGCAGTTACATATCGGGGCGGGATAACTATGGCTACACCTTC
>-|TRBJ2-2|TRBV2|-
CASSRDVEGGELFF
TGTGCCAGCAGTAGGGACGTGGAGGGCGGGGAGCTGTTTTTT
>TRBD1|TRBJ1-2|TRBV6-6|-
CASSSDRGDYGYTF
TGTGCCAGCAGTTCGGACAGGGGGGACTATGGCTACACCTTC
>-|TRBJ2-7|TRBV7-9|few
CAKGGTILSYEQYF
TGTGCCAAGGGAGGCACAATCCTCTCCTACGAGCAGTACTTC
>-|TRBJ1-1|TRBV7-8|few
CASSQEWGGGLNTEAFF
TGTGCCAGCAGCCAGGAGTGGGGCGGGGGTCTGAACACTGAAGCTTTCTTT
>-|TRBJ1-2|TRBV28|-
CASSLTLGGRHGYTF
TGTGCCAGCAGTTTAACCCTGGGGGGAAGGCATGGCTACACCTTC
>-|TRBJ2-3|TRBV13|-
CASSLSLARERTDTQYF
TGTGCCAGCAGCTTAAGTCTCGCCCGGGAACGAACAGATACGCAGTATTTT
>TRBD1|TRBJ1-1|TRBV4-2|-
CASSPTGQGANTEAFF
TGTGCCAGCAGCCCTACGGGACAGGGGGCGAACACTGAAGCTTTCTTT
>-|TRBJ2-4|TRBV5-5|-
CASSEQLAKNIQYF
TGTGCCAGCAGTGAGCAACTAGCCAAAAACATTCAGTACTTC
>TRBD2|TRBJ2-7|TRBV11-2|-
CATNPTHAGVVEEQYF
TGTGCCACCAACCCAACACACGCGGGAGTGGTGGAAGAGCAGTACTTC
>-|TRBJ2-3|TRBV5-1|-
CASSLELGDTQYF
TGCGCCAGCAGCTTGGAACTTGGAGATACGCAGTATTTT
>TRBD1|TRBJ2-3|TRBV5-1|-
CASSWGQGAADTQYF
TGCGCCAGCAGCTGGGGACAGGGGGCCGCAGATACGCAGTATTTT
>TRBD2|TRBJ2-7|TRBV7-8|-
CASSFVSGRAPYEQYF
TGTGCCAGCAGCTTCGTAAGCGGGAGGGCCCCCTACGAGCAGTACTTC
>-|TRBJ2-2|TRBV28|once
CASSLKRARARSGELFF
TGTGCCAGCAGTTTGAAGCGTGCCAGGGCGCGGTCCGGGGAGCTGTTTTTT
>-|TRBJ1-1|TRBV14|-
CASSRQGSTEAFF
TGTGCCAGCAGTCGGCAGGGGAGCACTGAAGCTTTCTTT
>TRBD2|TRBJ2-3|TRBV13|-
CASSSGRGDTQYF
TGTGCCAGCAGCTCCGGGAGGGGAGATACGCAGTATTTT
>TRBD2|TRBJ2-7|TRBV7-9|few
CASSLAAGGGSYEQYF
TGTGCCAGCAGCTTGGCAGCGGGCGGGGGTTCCTACGAGCAGTACTTC
>-|TRBJ2-7|TRBV5-1|-
CASSPSATASYEQYF
TGCGCCAGCAGCCCATCAGCGACTGCCTCCTACGAGCAGTACTTC
>TRBD1|TRBJ2-5|TRBV6-6|-
CASSYVRDSLQETQYF
TGTGCCAGCAGTTACGTCCGGGACAGCCTACAAGAGACCCAGTACTTC